Listed here is a single T cell receptor (beta chain). This entry belongs to a study of cytomegalovirus exposure and HLA in healthy donors. The PCR used 60 Vbeta and 13 Jbeta primers. The protocol was immunoSEQ multiplex PCR, while the TCRdb copy is restricted to in-frame clones and leaves out a portion. Counted here are about 180,000 clones, about four fifths occurring once; the ten biggest clones make up approximately 4.4%. The V gene's germline CDR1 is SGHAT and CDR2 FQNNGV. CDR3 length: 15 residues. The V gene lost 1 base and the J gene lost 0 bases, with 7 bases spanning the gap. Specimen: PBMCs. The chain combines TRBV11-2 with TRBJ2-1; D is undetermined. The source of this sequence is a woman under 30 in good health and CMV-seropositive. The CDR3 coding sequence is TGTGCCAGCAGCTTAGCAGAAGACTCCTACAATGAGCAGTTCTTC. This codes for CASSLAEDSYNEQFF.